This T cell receptor beta chain was identified in a study of control samples from healthy donors and cancer patients (dated by TCRdb to the early 2020s). Receptors were amplified or captured by the immunoSEQ multiplex PCR assay. TCRdb obtained this table from immuneACCESS and retained in-frame rearrangements with V and J assigned. These tables miss some clones; where compared with another copy, unresolved V genes account for less than half of the shortfall, and the remainder is unexplained. The sample has roughly 52,000 clones on record, 85% to 95% of them singletons. 2.4% of the sample is taken by the ten largest. As to this clone: Its antigen has not been determined. No quality values exist for individual bases; no much larger clone is one base distant.

For CDR1 and CDR2, the germline V gene lists MDHEN and SYDVKM. Deletion took 6 bases off V and 6 bases off J, with a span of 5 bases between the germline ends. Measured from the cysteine to the phenylalanine, the CDR3 is 10 residues long. CDR3 DNA is the only sequence kept; it has 30 bases, read in frame from the first base. The rearrangement joined TRBV28 to TRBJ1-2; confidence is insufficient to name the D gene. Sequenced input: blood. The sequence was collected from a man aged 25 to 45 in good health. The encoded CDR3 is CASRQNGYTF. The DNA sequence follows: TGTGCCAGCAGGCAGAATGGCTACACCTTC.